A single T cell receptor beta chain is shown here with its context. Its antigen is still unknown. Clones were read by immunoSEQ multiplex PCR, and TCRdb kept only the in-frame ones, dropping some. The sample shows about a million clones, about 72% of them seen only once. This entry is derived from a study of shared clonotypes between healthy human individuals. About the research overall: Donors were a couple of women and three men aged 18 to 49.

Study findings and constraints: Collection of samples was limited to blood; tissue repertoires likely differ. The naive CD4 repertoires of a handful of donors were compared, and roughly 5.1% of clonotypes were shared.

Material: memory CD4+ T cells from PBMCs. Subset: CD45RA-negative fraction. The sequence was obtained from a man aged 18 to 29 in good health. Some clones in this sample may be carry-over from other donors' samples.

This CDR3 is CASSPRLAGGMEETQYF. Written as DNA, the CDR3 is TGTGCCAGCAGCCCGCGACTAGCGGGAGGGATGGAAGAGACCCAGTACTTC. The chain recombines TRBV5-8 with TRBJ2-5, with TRBD2 matching 14 bases. V lost 4 bases, J lost 3 bases, and 8 bases stayed unmatched. Germline V gene sequence: CDR1 SGHTS, CDR2 YDEGEE. The CDR3 length is 17 residues. Drawing the rest from reference TRBV5-8 and TRBJ2-5, the complete variable domain is EAGVTQSPTHLIKTRGQQATLRCSPISGHTSVYWYQQALGLGLQFLLWYDEGEERNRGNFPPRFSGRQFPNYSSELNVNALELEDSALYLCASSPRLAGGMEETQYFGPGTRLLVL.